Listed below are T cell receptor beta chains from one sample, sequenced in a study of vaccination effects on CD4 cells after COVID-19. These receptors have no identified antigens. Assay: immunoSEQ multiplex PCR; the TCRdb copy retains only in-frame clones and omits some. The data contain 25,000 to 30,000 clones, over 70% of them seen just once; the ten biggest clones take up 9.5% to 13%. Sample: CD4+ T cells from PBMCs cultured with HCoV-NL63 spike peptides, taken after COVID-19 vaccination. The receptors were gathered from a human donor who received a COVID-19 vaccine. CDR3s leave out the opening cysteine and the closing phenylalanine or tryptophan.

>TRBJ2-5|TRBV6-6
ASSFSGGAETQY
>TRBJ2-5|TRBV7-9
ASSLFTGGTETQY
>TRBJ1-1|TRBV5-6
ASSLGRGRTEAF
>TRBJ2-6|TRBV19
ASSTYRGTGANVLT
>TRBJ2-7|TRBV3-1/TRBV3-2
ASSQAPGEIYEQY
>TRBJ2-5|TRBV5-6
ASSLPQGYQETQY
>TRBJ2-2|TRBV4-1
ASSQARLTGELF
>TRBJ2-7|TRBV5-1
ASSLVGGSLPYEQY
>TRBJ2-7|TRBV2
ASSPWGAGEQY
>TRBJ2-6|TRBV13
ASRSFASGANVLT
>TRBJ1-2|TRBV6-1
ASSENRDGRYGYT
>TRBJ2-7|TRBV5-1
ASSLEARRLHEQY
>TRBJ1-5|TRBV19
ASSYDRLGGPQH
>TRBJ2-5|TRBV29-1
SVESLQVETQY
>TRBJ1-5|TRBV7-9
ASSLALGGGNQPQH
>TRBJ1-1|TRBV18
ASSGQGQETEAF
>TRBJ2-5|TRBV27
ASRRTGFGVETQY
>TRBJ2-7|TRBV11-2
ASSQILRQGYEQY
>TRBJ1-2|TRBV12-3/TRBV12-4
ASSSPNYGYT
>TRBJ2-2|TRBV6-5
ASSYLQGGELF
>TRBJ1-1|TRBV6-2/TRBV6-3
ASSFTLMNTEAF
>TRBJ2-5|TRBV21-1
ASSKQHRVLMGETQY
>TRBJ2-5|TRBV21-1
ASSKGEGETQY
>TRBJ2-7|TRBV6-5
ASSYTGASEQY
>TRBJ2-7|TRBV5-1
ASSLARTGSSYEQY
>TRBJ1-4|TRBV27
ASRLQGANEKLF
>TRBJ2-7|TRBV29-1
SVGRPGGTNEQY
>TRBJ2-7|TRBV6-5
ASSSRTSGVEQY
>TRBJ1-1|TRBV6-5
ASSTGTENTEAF
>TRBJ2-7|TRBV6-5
ASRRQATYEQY
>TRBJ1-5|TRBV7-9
ASSPTGDQPQH
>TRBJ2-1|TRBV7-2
ASSEPGAKGNEQF
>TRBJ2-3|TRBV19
ASSMSWQPGTDTQY
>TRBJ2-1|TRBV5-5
ASSFSGTGRNEQF
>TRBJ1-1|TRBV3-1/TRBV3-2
ASSQGLGGTEAF
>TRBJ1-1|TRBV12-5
ASGSYRDLDENTEAF
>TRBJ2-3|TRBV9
ASSVVLVAGKADTQY
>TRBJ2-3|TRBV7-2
ASSLGLAEVDTQY
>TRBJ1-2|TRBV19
ASSFSGRGYT
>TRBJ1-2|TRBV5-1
ASSEQGAYGYT
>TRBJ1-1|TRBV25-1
ASSESIGTGDTEAF
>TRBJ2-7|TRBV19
ASRDRGYEQY
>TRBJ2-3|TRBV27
ASSSRSLVGTDTQY
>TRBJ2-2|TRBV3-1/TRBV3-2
ASSQRLAGTGELF
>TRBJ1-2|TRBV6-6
ASSYGNAVYGYT
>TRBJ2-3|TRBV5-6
ASTVASNTQY
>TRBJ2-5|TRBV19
ASSPGQVQETQY
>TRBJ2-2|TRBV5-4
ASSKEGLAGGRNTGELF